The TCR beta chain described here comes from a study of OX40 agonist ivuxolimab in advanced cancers. V lost 5 bases, J lost 1 base, and 12 bases lay in between. CDR1 and CDR2 (germline): MDHEN, SYDVKM. The CDR3 consists of 15 residues. TCRdb keeps only in-frame clones here, not all; method: immunoSEQ multiplex PCR. The sample has 77,000 or so clones, just under 80% seen once. This specimen was CD4+ or CD8+ T cells sorted from blood, taken in a trial of the OX40 agonist ivuxolimab. The TCR was taken from an adult with an advanced solid tumor such as melanoma, head and neck, liver or kidney cancer. The rearrangement uses TRBV28 and TRBJ1-3; perhaps TRBD1 as D (5 bases). In DNA form, the CDR3 reads TGTGCCAGCAGTGGGGGGGTCGTATCTGGAAACACCATATATTTT. This codes for CASSGGVVSGNTIYF.